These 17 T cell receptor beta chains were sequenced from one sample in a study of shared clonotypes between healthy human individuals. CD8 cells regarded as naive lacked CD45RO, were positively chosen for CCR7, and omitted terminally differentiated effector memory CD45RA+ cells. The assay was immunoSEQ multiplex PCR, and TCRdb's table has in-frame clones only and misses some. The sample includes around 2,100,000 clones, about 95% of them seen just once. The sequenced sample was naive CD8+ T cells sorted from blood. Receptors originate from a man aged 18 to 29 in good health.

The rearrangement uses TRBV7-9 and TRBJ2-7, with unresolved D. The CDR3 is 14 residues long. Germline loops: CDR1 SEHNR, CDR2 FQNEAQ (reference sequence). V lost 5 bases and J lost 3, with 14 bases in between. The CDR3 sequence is CASSATEKIYEQYF. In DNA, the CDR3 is TGTGCCAGCAGCGCCACAGAGAAAATCTACGAGCAGTACTTC.

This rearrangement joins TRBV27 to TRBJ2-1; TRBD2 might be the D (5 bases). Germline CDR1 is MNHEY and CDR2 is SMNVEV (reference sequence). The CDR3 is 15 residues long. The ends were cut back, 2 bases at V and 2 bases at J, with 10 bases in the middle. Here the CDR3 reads CASSLIGNPYNEQFF. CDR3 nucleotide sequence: TGTGCCAGCAGTTTAATCGGGAACCCCTACAATGAGCAGTTCTTC.

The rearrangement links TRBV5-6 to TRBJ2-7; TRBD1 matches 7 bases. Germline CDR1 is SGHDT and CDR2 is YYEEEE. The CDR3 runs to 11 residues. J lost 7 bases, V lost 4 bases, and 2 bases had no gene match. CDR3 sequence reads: CASSPTGEQYF. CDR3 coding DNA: TGTGCCAGCAGCCCGACAGGGGAGCAGTACTTC.

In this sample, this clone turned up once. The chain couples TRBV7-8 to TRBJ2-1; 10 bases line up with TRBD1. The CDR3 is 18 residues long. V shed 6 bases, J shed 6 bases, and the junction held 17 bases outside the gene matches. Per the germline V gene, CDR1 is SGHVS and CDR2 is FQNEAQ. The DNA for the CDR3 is TGTGCCAGCAGTCAATCGGCGGGACAGGGGTTGGCGGGCAATGAGCAGTTCTTC. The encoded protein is CASSQSAGQGLAGNEQFF.

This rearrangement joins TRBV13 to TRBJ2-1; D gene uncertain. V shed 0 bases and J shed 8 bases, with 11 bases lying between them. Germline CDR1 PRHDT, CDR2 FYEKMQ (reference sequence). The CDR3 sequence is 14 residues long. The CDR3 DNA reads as TGTGCCAGCAGCTTAGGCGAGAGAAGGGATGAGCAGTTCTTC. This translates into CASSLGERRDEQFF. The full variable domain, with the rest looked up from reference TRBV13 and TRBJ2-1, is AAGVIQSPRHLIKEKRETATLKCYPIPRHDTVYWYQQGPGQDPQFLISFYEKMQSDKGSIPDRFSAQQFSDYHSELNMSSLELGDSALYFCASSLGERRDEQFFGPGTRLTVL.

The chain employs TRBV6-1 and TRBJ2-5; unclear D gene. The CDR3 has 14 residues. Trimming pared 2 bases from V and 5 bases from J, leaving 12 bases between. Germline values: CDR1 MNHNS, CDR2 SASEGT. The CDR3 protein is CASSEWTTAETQYF. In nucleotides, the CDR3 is TGTGCCAGCAGTGAATGGACCACGGCCGAGACCCAGTACTTC.

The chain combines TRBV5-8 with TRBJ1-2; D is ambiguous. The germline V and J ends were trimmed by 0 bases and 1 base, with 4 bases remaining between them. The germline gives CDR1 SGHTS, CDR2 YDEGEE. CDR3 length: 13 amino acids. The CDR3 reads CASSLVLNYGYTF. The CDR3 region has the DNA TGTGCCAGCAGCTTGGTGCTTAACTATGGCTACACCTTC. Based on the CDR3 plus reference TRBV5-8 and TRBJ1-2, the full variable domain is EAGVTQSPTHLIKTRGQQATLRCSPISGHTSVYWYQQALGLGLQFLLWYDEGEERNRGNFPPRFSGRQFPNYSSELNVNALELEDSALYLCASSLVLNYGYTFGSGTRLTVV.

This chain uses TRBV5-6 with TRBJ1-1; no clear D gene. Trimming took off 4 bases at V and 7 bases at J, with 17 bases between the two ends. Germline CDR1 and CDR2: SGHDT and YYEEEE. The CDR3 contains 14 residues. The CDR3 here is CASSTAVVIYEAFF. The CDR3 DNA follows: TGTGCCAGCAGCACGGCCGTGGTGATTTATGAAGCTTTCTTT.

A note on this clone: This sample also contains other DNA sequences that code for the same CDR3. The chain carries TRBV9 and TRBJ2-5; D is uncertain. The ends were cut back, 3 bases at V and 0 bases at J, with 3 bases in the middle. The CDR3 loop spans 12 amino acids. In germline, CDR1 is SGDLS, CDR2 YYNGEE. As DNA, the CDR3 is TGTGCCAGCAGCGCCAACCAAGAGACCCAGTACTTC. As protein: CASSANQETQYF.

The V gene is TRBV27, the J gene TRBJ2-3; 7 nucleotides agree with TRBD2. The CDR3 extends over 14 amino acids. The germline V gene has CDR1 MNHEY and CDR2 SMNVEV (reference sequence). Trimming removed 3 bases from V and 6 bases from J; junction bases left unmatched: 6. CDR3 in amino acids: CASSLSGDGDTQYF. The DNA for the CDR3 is TGTGCCAGCAGTTTGAGCGGGGACGGGGATACGCAGTATTTT.

The CDR3 here is CASSAGTALSYEQYF. In DNA, the CDR3 is TGTGCCAGCAGCGCCGGGACAGCCCTCTCCTACGAGCAGTACTTC. This sequence joins TRBV9 and TRBJ2-7; TRBD1 aligns across 7 bases. The CDR3 runs 15 residues. Trimming at V came to 3 bases and at J to 0 bases, leaving 6 bases not matched to a gene. Germline values: CDR1 SGDLS, CDR2 YYNGEE. The full variable domain, in which reference TRBV9 and TRBJ2-7 provide the parts outside the CDR3, is DSGVTQTPKHLITATGQRVTLRCSPRSGDLSVYWYQQSLDQGLQFLIQYYNGEERAKGNILERFSAQQFPDLHSELNLSSLELGDSALYFCASSAGTALSYEQYFGPGTRLTVT.

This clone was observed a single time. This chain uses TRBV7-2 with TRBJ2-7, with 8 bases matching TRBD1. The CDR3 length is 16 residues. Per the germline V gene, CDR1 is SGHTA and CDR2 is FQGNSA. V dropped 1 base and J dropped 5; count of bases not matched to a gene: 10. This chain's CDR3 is CASSLVWSGGFDEQYF. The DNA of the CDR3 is TGTGCCAGCAGCTTAGTTTGGTCAGGGGGCTTTGACGAGCAGTACTTC.

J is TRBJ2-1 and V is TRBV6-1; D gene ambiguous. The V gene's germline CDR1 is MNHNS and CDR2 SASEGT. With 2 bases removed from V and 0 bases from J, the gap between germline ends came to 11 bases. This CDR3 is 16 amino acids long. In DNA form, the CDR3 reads TGTGCCAGCAGTGAAATCCCCGAAACCTCCTACAATGAGCAGTTCTTC. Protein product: CASSEIPETSYNEQFF.

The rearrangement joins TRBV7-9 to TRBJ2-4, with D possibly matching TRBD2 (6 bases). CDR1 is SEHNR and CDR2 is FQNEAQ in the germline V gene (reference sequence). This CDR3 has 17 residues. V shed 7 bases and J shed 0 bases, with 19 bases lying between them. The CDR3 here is CASTSGGEDLAKNIQYF. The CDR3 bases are TGTGCCAGCACTTCAGGTGGGGAGGATCTAGCCAAAAACATTCAGTACTTC.

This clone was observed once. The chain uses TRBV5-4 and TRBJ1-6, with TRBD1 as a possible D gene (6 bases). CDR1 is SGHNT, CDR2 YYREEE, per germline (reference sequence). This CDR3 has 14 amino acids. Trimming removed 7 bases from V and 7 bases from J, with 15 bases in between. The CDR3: CASSQWGGNSPLHF. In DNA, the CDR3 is TGTGCCAGCTCTCAATGGGGGGGCAATTCACCCCTCCACTTT.

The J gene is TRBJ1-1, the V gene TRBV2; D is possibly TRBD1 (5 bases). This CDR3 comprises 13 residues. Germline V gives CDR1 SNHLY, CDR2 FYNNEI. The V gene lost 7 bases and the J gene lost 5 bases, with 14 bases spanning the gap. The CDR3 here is CASIDQGFTEAFF. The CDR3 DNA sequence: TGTGCCAGCATAGACCAGGGTTTTACTGAAGCTTTCTTT.

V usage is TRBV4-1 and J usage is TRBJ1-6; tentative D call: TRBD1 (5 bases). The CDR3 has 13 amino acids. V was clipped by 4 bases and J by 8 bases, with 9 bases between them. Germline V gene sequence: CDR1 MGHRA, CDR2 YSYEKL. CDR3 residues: CASSLDSDSPLHF. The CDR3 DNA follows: TGCGCCAGCAGCCTTGACAGTGATTCACCCCTCCACTTT.